This T cell receptor (beta chain) was sequenced for a study of shared clonotypes between healthy human individuals. Study at large: Three plates were used per donor for CD4 naive, three for CD4 memory, two for CD8 naive and one for CD8 memory.

As for this clone: Its antigen remains unknown.

Overall study findings and caveats: Of the naive CD4 clonotypes, roughly 5% were shared across several donors.

Every subset had its genomic DNA shared out evenly among several immunoSEQ plates. Original data processing: Filtering was not the same, since immunoSEQ gave junction-only sequences without quality scores. The method was immunoSEQ multiplex PCR; TCRdb's version includes in-frame clones alone and lacks a portion of them. That table supplies the V and J calls and clone size; D and trimming were determined from the DNA. The sample consists of some 630,000 clones, about two thirds of them appearing once. Sequenced input: memory CD4+ T cells sorted from blood. Described subset: CD45RA-negative fraction. The sequence was collected from a woman under 40 in good health.

CDR3 protein: CASSLPEPNEAYEQYF. CDR3 sequence (DNA): TGCGCCAGCAGCTTACCGGAGCCTAATGAAGCCTACGAGCAGTACTTC. This rearrangement joins TRBV5-1 to TRBJ2-7, with D unclear. Per the germline V gene, CDR1 is SGHRS and CDR2 is YFSETQ. Trimming removed 2 bases at V and 2 bases at J, with 17 bases between. The CDR3 sequence is 16 residues long.